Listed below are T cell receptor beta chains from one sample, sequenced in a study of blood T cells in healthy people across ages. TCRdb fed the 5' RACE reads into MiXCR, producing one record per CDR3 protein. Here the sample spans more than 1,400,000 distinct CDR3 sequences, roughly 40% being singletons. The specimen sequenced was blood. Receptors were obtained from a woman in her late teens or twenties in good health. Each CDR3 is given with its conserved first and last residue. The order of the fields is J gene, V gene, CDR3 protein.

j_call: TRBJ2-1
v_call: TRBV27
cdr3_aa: CASMGLAGSNEQFF

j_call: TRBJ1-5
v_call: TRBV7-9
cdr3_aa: CASSLDLWEPQHF

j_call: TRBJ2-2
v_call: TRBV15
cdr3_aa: CATSREGLVGNTGELFF

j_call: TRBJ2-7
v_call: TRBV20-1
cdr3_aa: CSATETSGNYEQYF

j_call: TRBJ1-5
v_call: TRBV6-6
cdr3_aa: CASTEGQGASNQPQHF

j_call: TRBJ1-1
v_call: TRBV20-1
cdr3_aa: CSAGGVGGTEAFF

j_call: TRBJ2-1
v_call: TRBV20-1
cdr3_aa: CSAREPAGSSYNEQFF

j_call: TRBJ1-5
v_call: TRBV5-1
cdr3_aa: CASSLLGNGNQPQHF

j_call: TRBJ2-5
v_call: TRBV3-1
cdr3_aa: CASSLSGGGEAQYF

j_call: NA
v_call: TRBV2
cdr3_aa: CASRLTGGFYEQYF

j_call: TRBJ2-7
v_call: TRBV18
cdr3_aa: CASSRGTANTYEQYF

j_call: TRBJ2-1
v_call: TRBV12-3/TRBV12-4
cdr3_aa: CASSPDPSGGYNEQFF

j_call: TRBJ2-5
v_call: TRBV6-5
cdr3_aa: CASSHGTGNETQYF

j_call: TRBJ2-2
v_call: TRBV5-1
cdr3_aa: CASSFSSTTGELFF

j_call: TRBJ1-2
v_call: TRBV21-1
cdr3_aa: CASSKERAGLNYGYTF

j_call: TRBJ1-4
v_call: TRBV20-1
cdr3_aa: CSAPTGVGEKLFF

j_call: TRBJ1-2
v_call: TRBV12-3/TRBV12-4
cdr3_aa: CASSPRGYNYGYTF

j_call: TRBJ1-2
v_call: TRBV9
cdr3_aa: CASSVDGGGYTF

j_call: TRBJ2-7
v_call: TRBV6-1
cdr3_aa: CASSGRPGDEQYF

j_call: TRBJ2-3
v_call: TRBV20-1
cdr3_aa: CSATKLVLASTDTQYF

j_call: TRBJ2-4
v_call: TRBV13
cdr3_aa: CASSLEGTGENIQYF

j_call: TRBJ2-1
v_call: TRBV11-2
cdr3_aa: CASSPRGKTDGFYNEQFF

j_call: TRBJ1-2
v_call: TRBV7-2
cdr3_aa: CASSVVAGSYGYTF

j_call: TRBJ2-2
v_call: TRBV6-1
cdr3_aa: CASSENRDTGELFF

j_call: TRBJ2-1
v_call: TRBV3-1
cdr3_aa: CASSQDQSSYNEQFF

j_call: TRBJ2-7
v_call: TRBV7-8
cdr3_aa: CASSPIEASGGYNEQYF

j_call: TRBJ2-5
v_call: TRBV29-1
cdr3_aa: CSVEGYGVNNEQYF

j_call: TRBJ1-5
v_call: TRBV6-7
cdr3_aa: CASTMVGTGVPFSNQPQHF

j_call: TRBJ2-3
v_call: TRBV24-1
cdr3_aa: CATSGLLGRSTDTQYF

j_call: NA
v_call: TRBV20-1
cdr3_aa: CSARESSGARSYNEQYF

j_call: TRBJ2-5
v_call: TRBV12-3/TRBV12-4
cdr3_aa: CASRTSSGQETQYF

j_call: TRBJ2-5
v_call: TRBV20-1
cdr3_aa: CSARVNGETQYF

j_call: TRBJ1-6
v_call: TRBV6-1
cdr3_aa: CASSTTGTSPNSPLHF

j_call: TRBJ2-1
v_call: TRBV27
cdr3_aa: CASSFGPLYNEQFF

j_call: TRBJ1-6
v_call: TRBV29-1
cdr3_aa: CSVGGTADSPLHF

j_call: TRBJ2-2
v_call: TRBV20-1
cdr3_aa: CSAEENTGELFF

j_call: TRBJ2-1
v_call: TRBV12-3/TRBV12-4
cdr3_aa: CASSQTRGGLNYEQFF

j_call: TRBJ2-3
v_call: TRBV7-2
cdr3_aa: CASSQYADTQYF

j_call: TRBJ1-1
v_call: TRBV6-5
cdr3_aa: CASSYDLSAKAFF

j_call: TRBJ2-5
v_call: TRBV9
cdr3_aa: CASSSRRGGPIGETQYF

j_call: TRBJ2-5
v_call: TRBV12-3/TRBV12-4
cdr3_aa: CASLLAVQETQYF

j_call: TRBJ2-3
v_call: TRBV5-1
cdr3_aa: CASSVQGSPDTQYF

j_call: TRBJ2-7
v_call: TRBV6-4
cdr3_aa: CASSEEGLAGVKEQYF